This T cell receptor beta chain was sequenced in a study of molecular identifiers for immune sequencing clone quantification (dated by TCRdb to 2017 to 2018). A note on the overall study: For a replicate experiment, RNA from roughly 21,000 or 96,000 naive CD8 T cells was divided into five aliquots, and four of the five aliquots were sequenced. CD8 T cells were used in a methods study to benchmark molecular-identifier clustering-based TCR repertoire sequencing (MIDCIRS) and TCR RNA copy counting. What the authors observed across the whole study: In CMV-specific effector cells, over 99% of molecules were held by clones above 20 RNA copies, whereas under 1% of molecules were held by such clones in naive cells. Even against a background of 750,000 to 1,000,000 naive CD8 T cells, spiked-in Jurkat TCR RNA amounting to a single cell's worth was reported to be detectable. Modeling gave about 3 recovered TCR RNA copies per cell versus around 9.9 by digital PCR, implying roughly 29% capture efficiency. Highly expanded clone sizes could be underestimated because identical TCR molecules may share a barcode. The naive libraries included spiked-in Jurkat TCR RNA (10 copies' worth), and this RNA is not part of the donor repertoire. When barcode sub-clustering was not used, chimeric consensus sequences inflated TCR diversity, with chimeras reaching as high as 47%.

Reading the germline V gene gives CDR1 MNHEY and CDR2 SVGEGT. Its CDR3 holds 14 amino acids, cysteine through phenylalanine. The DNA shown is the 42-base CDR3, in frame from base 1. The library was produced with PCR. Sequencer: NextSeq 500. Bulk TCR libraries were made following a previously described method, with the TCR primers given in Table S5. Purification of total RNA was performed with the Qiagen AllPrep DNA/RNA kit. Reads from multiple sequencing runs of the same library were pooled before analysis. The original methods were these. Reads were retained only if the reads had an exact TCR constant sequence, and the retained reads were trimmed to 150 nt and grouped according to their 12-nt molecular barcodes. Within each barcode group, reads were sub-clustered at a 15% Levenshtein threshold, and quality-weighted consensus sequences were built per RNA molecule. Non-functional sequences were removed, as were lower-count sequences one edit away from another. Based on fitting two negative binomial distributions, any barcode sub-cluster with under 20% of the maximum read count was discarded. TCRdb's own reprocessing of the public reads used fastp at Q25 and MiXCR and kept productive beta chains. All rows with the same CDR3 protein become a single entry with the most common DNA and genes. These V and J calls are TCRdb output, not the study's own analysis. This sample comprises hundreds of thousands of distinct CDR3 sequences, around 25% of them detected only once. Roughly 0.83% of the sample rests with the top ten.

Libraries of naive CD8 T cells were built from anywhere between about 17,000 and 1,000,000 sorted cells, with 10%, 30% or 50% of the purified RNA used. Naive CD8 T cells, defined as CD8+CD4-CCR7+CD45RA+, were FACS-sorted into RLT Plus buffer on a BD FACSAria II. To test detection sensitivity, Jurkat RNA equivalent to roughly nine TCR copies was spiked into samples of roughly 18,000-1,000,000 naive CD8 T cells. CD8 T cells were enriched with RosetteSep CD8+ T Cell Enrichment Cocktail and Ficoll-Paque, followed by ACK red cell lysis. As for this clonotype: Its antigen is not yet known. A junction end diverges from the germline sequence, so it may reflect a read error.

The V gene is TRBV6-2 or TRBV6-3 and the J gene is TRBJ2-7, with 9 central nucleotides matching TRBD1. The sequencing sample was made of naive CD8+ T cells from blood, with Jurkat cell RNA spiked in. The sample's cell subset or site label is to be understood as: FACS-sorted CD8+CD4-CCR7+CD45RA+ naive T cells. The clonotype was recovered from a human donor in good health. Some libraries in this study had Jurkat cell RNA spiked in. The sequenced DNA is TGTGCCAGCAGTGACGGGGACAGGGCCTACGAGCGGTACTTC. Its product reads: CASSDGDRAYERYF.